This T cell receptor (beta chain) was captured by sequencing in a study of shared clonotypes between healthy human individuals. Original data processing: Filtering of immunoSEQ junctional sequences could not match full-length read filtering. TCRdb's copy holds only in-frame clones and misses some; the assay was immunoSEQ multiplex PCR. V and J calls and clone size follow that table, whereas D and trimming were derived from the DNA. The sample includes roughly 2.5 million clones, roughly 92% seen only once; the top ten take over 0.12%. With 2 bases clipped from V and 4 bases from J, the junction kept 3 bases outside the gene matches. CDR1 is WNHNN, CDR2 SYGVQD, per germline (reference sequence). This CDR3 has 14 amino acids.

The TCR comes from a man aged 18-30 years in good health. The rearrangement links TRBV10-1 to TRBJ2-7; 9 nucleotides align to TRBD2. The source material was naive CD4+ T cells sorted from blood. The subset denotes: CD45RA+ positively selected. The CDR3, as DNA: TGCGCCAGCAGTGAGGCGGGAGGGCCTTACGAGCAGTACTTC. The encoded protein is CASSEAGGPYEQYF.